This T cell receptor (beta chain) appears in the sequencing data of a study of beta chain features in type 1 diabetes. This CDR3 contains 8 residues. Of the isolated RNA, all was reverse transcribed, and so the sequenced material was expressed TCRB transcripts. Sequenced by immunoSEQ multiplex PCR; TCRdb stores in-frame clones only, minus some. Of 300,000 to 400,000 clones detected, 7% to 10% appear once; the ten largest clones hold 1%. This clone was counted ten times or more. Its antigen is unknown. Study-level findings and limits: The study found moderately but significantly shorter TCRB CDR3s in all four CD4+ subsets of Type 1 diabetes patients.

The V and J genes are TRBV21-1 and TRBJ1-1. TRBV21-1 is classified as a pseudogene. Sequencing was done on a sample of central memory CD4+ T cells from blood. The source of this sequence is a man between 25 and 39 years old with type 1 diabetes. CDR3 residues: CASSKAFF. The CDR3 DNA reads TGTGCCAGCAGCAAAGCTTTCTTT.